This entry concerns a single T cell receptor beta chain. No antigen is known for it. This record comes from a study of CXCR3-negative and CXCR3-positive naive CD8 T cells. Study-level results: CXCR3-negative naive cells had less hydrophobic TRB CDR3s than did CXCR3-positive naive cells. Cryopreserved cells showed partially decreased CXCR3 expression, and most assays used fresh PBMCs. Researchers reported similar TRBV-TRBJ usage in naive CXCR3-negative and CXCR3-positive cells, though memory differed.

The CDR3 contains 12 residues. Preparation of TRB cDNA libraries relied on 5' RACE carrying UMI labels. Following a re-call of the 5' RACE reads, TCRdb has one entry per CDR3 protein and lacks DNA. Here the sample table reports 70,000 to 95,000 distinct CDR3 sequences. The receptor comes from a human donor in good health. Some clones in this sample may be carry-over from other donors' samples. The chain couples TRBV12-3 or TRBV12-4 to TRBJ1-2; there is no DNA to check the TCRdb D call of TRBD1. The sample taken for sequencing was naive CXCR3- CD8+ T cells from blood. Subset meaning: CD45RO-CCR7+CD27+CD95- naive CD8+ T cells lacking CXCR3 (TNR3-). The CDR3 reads CASGQGAYGYTF.